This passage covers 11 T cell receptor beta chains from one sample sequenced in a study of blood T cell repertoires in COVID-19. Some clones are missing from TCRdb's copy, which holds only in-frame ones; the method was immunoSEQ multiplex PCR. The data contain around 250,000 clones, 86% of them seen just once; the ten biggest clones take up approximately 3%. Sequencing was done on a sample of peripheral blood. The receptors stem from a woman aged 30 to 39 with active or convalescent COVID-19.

The CDR3 loop reads CASSSPEGRYSNQPQHF. CDR3 coding DNA: TGTGCCAGCAGCTCCCCGGAGGGGAGGTATAGCAATCAGCCCCAGCATTTT. The chain has TRBV7-2 and TRBJ1-5, with a possible D match to TRBD1 (5 bases). V lost 4 bases to trimming and J lost 0 bases, with 16 bases between them. The CDR3 length is 17 residues. Per germline, CDR1 SGHTA and CDR2 FQGNSA.

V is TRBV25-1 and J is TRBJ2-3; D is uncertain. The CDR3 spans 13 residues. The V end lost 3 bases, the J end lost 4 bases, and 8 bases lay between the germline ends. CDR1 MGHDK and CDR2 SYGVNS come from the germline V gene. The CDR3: CASSDGRADTQYF. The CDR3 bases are TGTGCCAGCAGTGACGGTCGGGCAGATACGCAGTATTTT.

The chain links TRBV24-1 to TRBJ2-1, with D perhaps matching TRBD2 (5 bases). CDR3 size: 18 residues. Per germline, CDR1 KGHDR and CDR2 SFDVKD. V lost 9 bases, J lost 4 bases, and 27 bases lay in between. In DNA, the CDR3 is TGTGCCACCTCCCAAGGCGGGCGACGACTCTCGATATACAATGAGCAGTTCTTC. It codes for CATSQGGRRLSIYNEQFF.

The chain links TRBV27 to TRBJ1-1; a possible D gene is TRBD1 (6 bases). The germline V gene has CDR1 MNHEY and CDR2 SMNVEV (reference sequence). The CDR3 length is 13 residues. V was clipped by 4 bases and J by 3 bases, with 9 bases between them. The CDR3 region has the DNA TGTGCCAGCAGTTACGACAGGTACACTGAAGCTTTCTTT. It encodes CASSYDRYTEAFF.

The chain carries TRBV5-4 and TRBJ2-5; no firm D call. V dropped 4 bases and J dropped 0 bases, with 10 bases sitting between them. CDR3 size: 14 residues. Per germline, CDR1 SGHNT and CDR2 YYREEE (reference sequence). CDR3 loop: CASSPYADQETQYF. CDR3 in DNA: TGTGCCAGCAGCCCTTATGCGGACCAAGAGACCCAGTACTTC.

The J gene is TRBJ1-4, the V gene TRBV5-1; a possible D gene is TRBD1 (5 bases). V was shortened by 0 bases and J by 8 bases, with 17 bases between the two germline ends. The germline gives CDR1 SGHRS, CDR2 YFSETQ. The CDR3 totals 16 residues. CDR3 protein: CASSLVAGGAYEKLFF. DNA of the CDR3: TGCGCCAGCAGCTTGGTGGCCGGGGGAGCTTACGAAAAACTGTTTTTT. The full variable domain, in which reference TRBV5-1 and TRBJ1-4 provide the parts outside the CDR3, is KAGVTQTPRYLIKTRGQQVTLSCSPISGHRSVSWYQQTPGQGLQFLFEYFSETQRNKGNFPGRFSGRQFSNSRSEMNVSTLELGDSALYLCASSLVAGGAYEKLFFGSGTQLSVL.

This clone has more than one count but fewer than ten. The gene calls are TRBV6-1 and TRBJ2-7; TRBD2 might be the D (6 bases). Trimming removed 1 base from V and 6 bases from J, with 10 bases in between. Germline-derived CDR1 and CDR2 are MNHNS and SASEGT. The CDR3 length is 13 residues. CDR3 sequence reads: CASSEVGGSEQYF. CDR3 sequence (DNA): TGTGCCAGCAGTGAAGTTGGAGGGAGCGAGCAGTACTTC.

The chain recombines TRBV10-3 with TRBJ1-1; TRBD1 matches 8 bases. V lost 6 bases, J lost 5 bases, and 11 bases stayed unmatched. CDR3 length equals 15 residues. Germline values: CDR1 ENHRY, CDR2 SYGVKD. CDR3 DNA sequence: TGTGCCATCAGGCAAGAGAATACAGGGGGGACTGAAGCTTTCTTT. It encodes CAIRQENTGGTEAFF.

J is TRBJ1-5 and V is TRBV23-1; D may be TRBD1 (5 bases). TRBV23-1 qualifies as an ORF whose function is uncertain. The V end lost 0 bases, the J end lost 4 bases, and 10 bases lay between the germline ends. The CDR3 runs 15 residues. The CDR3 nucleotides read TGCGCCAGCAGTCAATCGGTGGGGGGGAATCAGCCCCAGCATTTT. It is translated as CASSQSVGGNQPQHF.

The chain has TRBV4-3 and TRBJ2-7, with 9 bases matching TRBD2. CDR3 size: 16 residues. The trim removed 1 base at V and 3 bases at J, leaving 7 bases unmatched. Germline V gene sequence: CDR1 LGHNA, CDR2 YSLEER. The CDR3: CASSQGWTSDFYEQYF. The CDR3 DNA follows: TGCGCCAGCAGCCAAGGGTGGACTAGCGACTTCTACGAGCAGTACTTC.

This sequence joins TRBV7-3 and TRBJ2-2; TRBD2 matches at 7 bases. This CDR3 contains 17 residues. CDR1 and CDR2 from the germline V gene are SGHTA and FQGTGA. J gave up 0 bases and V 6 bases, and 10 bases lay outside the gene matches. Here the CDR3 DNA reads TGTGCCAGCAGAGCCCCTTTGGGGGGGGCGAACACCGGGGAGCTGTTTTTT. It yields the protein CASRAPLGGANTGELFF.